Listed here is a single T cell receptor beta chain. No antigen is known for it. Produced via immunoSEQ multiplex PCR; TCRdb's table is partial and in-frame only. The sample shows 100,000 to 150,000 clones, 89% of them seen only once. The data originate from a study of T cell responses to AZD1222 COVID-19 vaccine. CDR1 and CDR2 (germline): SEHNR, FQNEAQ (reference sequence). The CDR3 sequence is 13 residues long. Between the trimmed V and J ends, which lost 6 bases and 2 bases, there was a span of 9 bases. Notes on the study in general: AZD1222 recipients seropositive at baseline numbered only six or seven.

This TCR derives from an adult in good health. This chain joins TRBV7-9 and TRBJ2-3; unclear D gene. Material: peripheral blood, obtained on day 0 of AZD1222 vaccination. The CDR3 spells CASRETATDTQYF. The CDR3 DNA reads TGTGCCAGCAGAGAAACAGCCACAGATACGCAGTATTTT.